These 10 T cell receptor beta chains originate from one sample sequenced in a study of blood T cell repertoires in COVID-19. Assay: immunoSEQ multiplex PCR; the TCRdb copy retains only in-frame clones and omits some. The sample shows 300,000 or so clones, over 75% of them seen only once. Sequenced input: peripheral blood. Receptor source: a woman aged 45 to 65 who had recovered from COVID-19.

This clone was detected only once. This chain links TRBV6-1 with TRBJ1-4; tentative D call: TRBD1 (6 bases). The CDR3 contains 14 residues. The germline V and J ends were trimmed by 2 bases and 7 bases, with 11 bases remaining between them. Looked up from germline, CDR1 is MNHNS and CDR2 is SASEGT. The CDR3 protein is CASSERGASEKLFF. CDR3 DNA: TGTGCCAGCAGTGAACGGGGGGCGAGTGAAAAACTGTTTTTT.

This chain joins TRBV5-4 and TRBJ2-7; possible D gene TRBD1, 6 bases. Germline V gene lookup returns CDR1 SGHNT and CDR2 YYREEE (reference sequence). CDR3 length: 12 amino acids. Trimming removed 0 bases at V and 6 bases at J, with 7 bases between. The CDR3 protein is CASSLVGGEQYF. As DNA, the CDR3 is TGTGCCAGCAGCTTGGTAGGGGGCGAGCAGTACTTC.

This rearrangement joins TRBV27 to TRBJ2-3, with a weak D call TRBD2 (6 bases). Per germline, CDR1 MNHEY and CDR2 SMNVEV (reference sequence). V was clipped by 4 bases and J by 3 bases, with 14 bases between them. This CDR3 comprises 15 residues. This CDR3 is CASSSIADRTDTQYF. Here the CDR3 DNA reads TGTGCCAGCAGTTCAATAGCGGACCGGACAGATACGCAGTATTTT.

The rearrangement joins TRBV19 to TRBJ1-5; D ambiguous. Germline-derived CDR1 and CDR2 are LNHDA and SQIVND (reference sequence). With 1 base removed from V and 10 bases from J, the gap between germline ends came to 17 bases. The CDR3 runs to 15 residues. The CDR3 loop is CASSIGAGLGVPQHF. In nucleotides, the CDR3 is TGTGCCAGTAGTATAGGGGCGGGTCTGGGAGTACCCCAGCATTTT.

CDR3 coding DNA: TGTGCCACCGAACGACAGTCCGGGGAGCTGTTTTTT. Translation gives CATERQSGELFF. The chain couples TRBV19 to TRBJ2-2, with D perhaps matching TRBD1 (5 bases). The CDR3 runs 12 residues. The germline V gene has CDR1 LNHDA and CDR2 SQIVND (reference sequence). Trimming removed 10 bases from V and 6 bases from J, with 12 bases in between.

CDR3 in DNA: TGTGCCAGCAGCTTAGGAGCGGGGGGACAAGAGACCCAGTACTTC. Translated: CASSLGAGGQETQYF. The V and J genes are TRBV11-2 and TRBJ2-5, with 9 bases that match TRBD2. Germline assignment: CDR1 SGHAT and CDR2 FQNNGV. The V gene end was trimmed by 1 base and the J gene end by 2 bases; junction bases not matched to a gene: 2. The CDR3 loop spans 15 amino acids.

The V gene is TRBV5-6, the J gene TRBJ2-7, with 9 positions matching TRBD1. The CDR3 is 15 residues long. With V trimmed by 4 bases and J by 5 bases, 10 bases remained unmatched. Germline V gives CDR1 SGHDT, CDR2 YYEEEE. CDR3 in amino acids: CASSVYTGTGHEQYF. The CDR3 bases are TGTGCCAGCAGCGTTTACACCGGGACAGGGCACGAGCAGTACTTC.

The rearrangement joins TRBV4-3 to TRBJ2-6; tentative D call: TRBD1 (6 bases). Germline V gives CDR1 LGHNA, CDR2 YSLEER. V was pared by 4 bases and J by 1 base, with 14 bases between. The CDR3 has 17 residues. DNA of the CDR3: TGCGCCAGCAGCCTCGTCGGAAGGGGGTCTGGGGCCAACGTCCTGACTTTC. Its protein is CASSLVGRGSGANVLTF.

This chain uses TRBV19 with TRBJ1-5, with 7 bases aligning to TRBD1. V was clipped by 7 bases and J by 7 bases; unmatched bases: 10. The CDR3 runs to 14 residues. Germline-derived CDR1 and CDR2 are LNHDA and SQIVND (reference sequence). The CDR3 spells CASTWTGPGQPQHF. Here the CDR3 DNA reads TGTGCCAGTACATGGACAGGCCCGGGGCAGCCCCAGCATTTT.

The chain combines TRBV5-1 with TRBJ2-5, with D maybe TRBD1 (6 bases). Germline V CDR1 and CDR2: SGHRS, YFSETQ. The CDR3 length is 16 residues. Trimming pared 0 bases from V and 2 bases from J, leaving 14 bases between. CDR3 amino acids: CASSLVGGLGQETQYF. The CDR3 bases are TGCGCCAGCAGCTTGGTTGGGGGCCTGGGGCAAGAGACCCAGTACTTC.